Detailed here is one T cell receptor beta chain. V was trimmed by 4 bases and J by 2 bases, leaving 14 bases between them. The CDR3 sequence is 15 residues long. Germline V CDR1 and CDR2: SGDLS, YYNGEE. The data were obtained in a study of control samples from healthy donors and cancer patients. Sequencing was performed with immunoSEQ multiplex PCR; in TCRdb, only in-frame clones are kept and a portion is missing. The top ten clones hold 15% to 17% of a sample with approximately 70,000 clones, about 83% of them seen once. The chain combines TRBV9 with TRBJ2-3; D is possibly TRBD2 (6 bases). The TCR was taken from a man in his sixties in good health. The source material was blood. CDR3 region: CASSRERGLTDTQYF. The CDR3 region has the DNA TGTGCCAGCAGCCGGGAGAGAGGGCTCACAGATACGCAGTATTTT. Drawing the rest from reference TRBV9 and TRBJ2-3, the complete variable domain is DSGVTQTPKHLITATGQRVTLRCSPRSGDLSVYWYQQSLDQGLQFLIQYYNGEERAKGNILERFSAQQFPDLHSELNLSSLELGDSALYFCASSRERGLTDTQYFGPGTRLTVL.